This passage covers 3 T cell receptor beta chains from one sample sequenced in a study of post-analysis software for immune sequencing data. The TCR beta cDNA libraries carried unique molecular identifiers. TCRdb ran MiXCR on the PCR reads and lists one entry per CDR3 protein. This table holds around 500,000 distinct CDR3 sequences, around 36% found once. Whole-study findings and limits: Relative to controls, patients had about five TRBV segments at higher frequency, with TRBV5-6, TRBV5-1 and TRBV20-1 among these.

Which antigens these TCRs recognize remains unknown. The sequenced sample consisted of blood. These receptors originate from a girl aged 2-17 years with multiple sclerosis.

The table lists this clonotype with a few counts. The chain joins TRBV7-8 to TRBJ2-1, with a weak D call TRBD1 (6 bases). Germline V CDR1 and CDR2: SGHVS, FQNEAQ. V lost 6 bases to trimming and J lost 3 bases, with 15 bases between them. This CDR3 has 15 residues. Here the CDR3 DNA reads TGTGCCAGCAGAAATTTGCAAGGGGGCTACAATGAGCAGTTCTTC. Its translation: CASRNLQGGYNEQFF. Combining the CDR3 with reference TRBV7-8 and TRBJ2-1 gives the whole variable domain GAGVSQSPRYKVAKRGQDVALRCDPISGHVSLFWYQQALGQGPEFLTYFQNEAQLDKSGLPSDRFFAERPEGSVSTLKIQRTQQEDSAVYLCASRNLQGGYNEQFFGPGTRLTVL.

This chain links TRBV11-2 with TRBJ2-7, with 10 positions matching TRBD2. With V trimmed by 2 bases and J by 0 bases, 7 bases remained unmatched. The germline V gene encodes CDR1 SGHAT and CDR2 FQNNGV. The CDR3 loop spans 17 amino acids. The CDR3 DNA sequence: TGTGCCAGCAGCTTATCTAGCGGGGGCCGAATCTCCTACGAGCAGTACTTC. It encodes CASSLSSGGRISYEQYF.

This clonotype was counted between two and nine times. The genes are TRBV5-1 and TRBJ1-2, with D uncertain. This CDR3 contains 15 residues. With 1 base removed from V and 0 bases from J, the gap between germline ends came to 10 bases. Germline assignment: CDR1 SGHRS and CDR2 YFSETQ. The CDR3 coding sequence is TGCGCCAGCAGCTTGATAGGACGGACTAACTATGGCTACACCTTC. It yields the protein CASSLIGRTNYGYTF. Drawing the rest from reference TRBV5-1 and TRBJ1-2, the complete variable domain is KAGVTQTPRYLIKTRGQQVTLSCSPISGHRSVSWYQQTPGQGLQFLFEYFSETQRNKGNFPGRFSGRQFSNSRSEMNVSTLELGDSALYLCASSLIGRTNYGYTFGSGTRLTVV.